The clone carrying this T cell receptor beta chain was counted a few times. The germline CDR1 and CDR2 sequences are ENHRY and SYGVKD. This CDR3 has 14 residues. Trimming took off 3 bases at V and 4 bases at J, with 12 bases between the two ends. This entry comes from a study of radiotherapy plus CTLA-4 blockade in lung cancer. TCRdb's table, derived via immunoSEQ multiplex PCR, lists solely in-frame clones and lacks some. This table holds about 68,000 clones, 79% found once. This receptor was taken from a human donor with non-small cell lung cancer who had a complete response to radiotherapy plus ipilimumab. The source was peripheral blood, collected from a patient treated with radiotherapy plus ipilimumab. This chain connects TRBV10-3 to TRBJ1-2; no reliable D call. CDR3 nucleotide sequence: TGTGCCATCAGTGAAAGTCAGGCGCGCTATGGCTACACCTTC. This sequence encodes CAISESQARYGYTF.